This T cell receptor (beta chain) was recorded in a study of blood T cell repertoires in COVID-19. Study-wide context: There were acute and convalescent COVID-19 samples, and they came from the United States, Italy and Spain. The analysed material was cDNA or gDNA that came from T cells, B-cell-depleted T cells, or PBMCs.

V dropped 6 bases and J dropped 4 bases, with 15 bases sitting between them. There are 14 residues in the CDR3. CDR1 is MGHDK and CDR2 is SYGVNS in the germline V gene. Original processing methods: Reference gene primers were amplified, and this amplification served to estimate nucleated cell counts. TCRdb's table, derived via immunoSEQ multiplex PCR, lists solely in-frame clones and lacks some. V and J calls and clone size are given by that table; D and trimming were obtained from the DNA. This sample carries 270,000 or so clones, approximately 86% of them seen once, and the ten largest clones take roughly 3%.

This clonotype originated in a woman younger than 35 with acute or convalescent COVID-19. Sequenced sample: peripheral blood. V is TRBV25-1 and J is TRBJ1-1; D might be TRBD1 (5 bases). The CDR3 DNA reads as TGTGCCAGCAGGGCCAGCGGGGGATTCACTGAAGCTTTCTTT. Residues: CASRASGGFTEAFF.